The present T cell receptor (beta chain) was sequenced within a study of cytomegalovirus exposure and HLA in healthy donors. Study-level results: Previous analysis showed most TCR beta V segments were productive about 87% or about 30% of the time. It was reported that TCR beta sequences correctly inferred the HLA-A and HLA-B alleles for most subjects.

The CDR3 runs 13 residues. V was clipped by 7 bases and J by 2 bases, with 10 bases between them. The germline V gene encodes CDR1 ENHRY and CDR2 SYGVKD. A remark on this clone: Its antigen is as yet unknown.

Use of 60 Vbeta and 13 Jbeta primers characterized the PCR. TCRdb keeps only in-frame clones here, not all; method: immunoSEQ multiplex PCR. The sample consists of 90,000 to 150,000 clones, about 73% of them appearing once. The sequence derives from a young woman in good health and CMV-seropositive. The chain uses TRBV10-3 and TRBJ2-3; the D is unclear. The sample comprised PBMCs. The CDR3 DNA is TGTGCCATCATGCGGCCCTTCACAGATACGCAGTATTTT. Its protein is CAIMRPFTDTQYF.